Listed below are T cell receptor beta chains from one sample, sequenced in a study of blood T cell repertoires in COVID-19. Sequenced by immunoSEQ multiplex PCR; TCRdb stores in-frame clones only, minus some. The data show over 110,000 clones, 84% seen once. Sequenced: PBMCs or T cells enriched from blood (not recorded which). The source is a man aged 45-65 years in a cohort exposed to, infected with or recovered from COVID-19 (not recorded which). The CDR3 runs from the conserved cysteine through the conserved F or W. A D gene is named only where the DNA matches it firmly. Clone size is not always given. Where it is, it says once, few, many or a class for expanded clones.

V gene	J gene	D gene	clone size	CDR3 protein	CDR3 DNA
TRBV9	TRBJ1-6	NA	NA	CASSVEGSSALHF	TGTGCCAGCAGCGTAGAGGGGTCTTCGGCCCTCCACTTT
TRBV12-3/TRBV12-4	TRBJ2-7	NA	NA	CASSFRGYEQYF	TGTGCCAGCAGTTTTAGGGGCTACGAGCAGTACTTC
TRBV15	TRBJ1-4	NA	NA	CATSRSLSRGRTNEKLFF	TGTGCCACCAGCAGATCACTGAGCAGGGGACGAACTAATGAAAAACTGTTTTTT
TRBV28	TRBJ2-2	TRBD1	once	CASLARTGTSTGELFF	TGTGCCAGCCTCGCTCGGACAGGGACGAGTACCGGGGAGCTGTTTTTT
TRBV7-9	TRBJ1-2	TRBD1	NA	CASSSTGGDGYTF	TGTGCCAGCAGCTCGACAGGGGGCGATGGCTACACCTTC
TRBV12-1	TRBJ2-7	NA	NA	CASRIVTGDCNALQDDEQYF	TGTGCCAGCAGGATCGTAACAGGGGACTGTAATGCCCTTCAGGACGACGAGCAGTACTTC
TRBV24-1	TRBJ2-7	NA	NA	CATSSTGSYEQYF	TGTGCCACCAGTTCGACTGGATCCTACGAGCAGTACTTC
TRBV5-4	TRBJ2-1	TRBD2	NA	CASSLKLAGDNEQFF	TGTGCCAGCAGCTTGAAACTAGCGGGGGATAATGAGCAGTTCTTC
TRBV21-1	TRBJ1-2	NA	NA	CASSKGEGTAYGYTF	TGTGCCAGCAGCAAAGGGGAGGGGACCGCCTATGGCTACACCTTC
TRBV15	TRBJ2-7	TRBD2	NA	CATSRGTSGNYEQYF	TGTGCCACCAGCAGGGGGACTAGCGGGAATTACGAGCAGTACTTC
TRBV12-3/TRBV12-4	TRBJ2-7	NA	few	CASSPGLYEQYF	TGTGCCAGCAGTCCTGGCCTTTACGAGCAGTACTTC
TRBV13	TRBJ2-1	TRBD2	NA	CASSLSSGGVYNEQFF	TGTGCCAGCAGCTTAAGCTCGGGGGGAGTTTACAATGAGCAGTTCTTC
TRBV23-1	TRBJ2-7	TRBD1	NA	CASVPGGTGACEQYF	TGCGCCAGCGTCCCCGGGGGGACAGGGGCTTGCGAGCAGTACTTC
TRBV4-3	TRBJ2-3	TRBD1	NA	CASSFDRGPTDTQYF	TGCGCCAGCAGTTTCGACAGGGGGCCGACAGATACGCAGTATTTT
TRBV6-5	TRBJ1-2	NA	few	CASIRSTTANYGYTF	TGTGCCAGCATAAGGAGCACCACGGCTAACTATGGCTACACCTTC
TRBV18	TRBJ2-1	NA	NA	CASSASASYNEQFF	TGTGCCAGCTCCGCCAGCGCGTCCTACAATGAGCAGTTCTTC
TRBV5-8	TRBJ1-1	NA	NA	CASSLNRKNTEAFF	TGTGCCAGCAGCCTCAACAGGAAGAACACTGAAGCTTTCTTT
TRBV5-1	TRBJ2-5	NA	once	CASSLGAAGNQETQYF	TGCGCCAGCAGCTTGGGAGCGGCGGGGAACCAAGAGACCCAGTACTTC
TRBV19	TRBJ1-2	TRBD1	NA	CASSTRGSIGYTF	TGTGCCAGTAGTACCAGGGGGTCTATTGGCTACACCTTC
TRBV21-1	TRBJ2-3	NA	NA	CASIWSGALTDTQYF	TGTGCCAGCATATGGAGCGGGGCCCTAACAGATACGCAGTATTTT
TRBV3-1/TRBV3-2	TRBJ2-7	TRBD1	NA	CASSQGQGSHEQYF	TGTGCCAGCAGCCAAGGACAGGGATCGCACGAGCAGTACTTC
TRBV2	TRBJ2-2	TRBD1	NA	CASRTDRVNTGELFF	TGTGCCAGCAGGACCGACAGGGTAAACACCGGGGAGCTGTTTTTT
TRBV24-1	TRBJ2-3	NA	NA	CATSDSSSTDTQYF	TGTGCCACCAGTGATTCTAGCAGCACAGATACGCAGTATTTT
TRBV7-9	TRBJ1-5	TRBD1	NA	CASSGGDRAHF	TGTGCCAGCAGCGGGGGGGACAGGGCCCATTTT
TRBV29-1	TRBJ1-1	NA	NA	CSVERQGAEAFF	TGCAGCGTTGAACGGCAGGGCGCTGAAGCTTTCTTT
TRBV27	TRBJ1-6	NA	few	CASSLADNSPLHF	TGTGCCAGCAGTTTAGCAGATAATTCACCCCTCCACTTT
TRBV2	TRBJ1-1	TRBD1	NA	CASRGQDFLVTEAFF	TGTGCCAGCAGGGGACAGGATTTTTTAGTCACTGAAGCTTTCTTT
TRBV30	TRBJ2-5	NA	once	CAWSRQLAETQYF	TGTGCCTGGAGTCGCCAACTTGCGGAGACCCAGTACTTC
TRBV27	TRBJ1-1	NA	NA	CASSLGQHTEAFF	TGTGCCAGCAGTTTGGGGCAGCACACTGAAGCTTTCTTT
TRBV10-3	TRBJ2-3	TRBD2	NA	CAISEVAGGLDTQYF	TGTGCCATCAGTGAAGTGGCGGGGGGCTTAGATACGCAGTATTTT
TRBV6-5	TRBJ2-1	TRBD2	NA	CASSYRLGGGYNEQFF	TGTGCCAGCAGTTACAGGTTGGGGGGGGGCTACAATGAGCAGTTCTTC
TRBV9	TRBJ2-7	NA	NA	CASSYRDSGPYEQYF	TGTGCCAGCAGCTACCGGGACTCCGGCCCCTACGAGCAGTACTTC
TRBV10-3	TRBJ1-2	NA	few	CAISVQALWDGYTF	TGTGCCATCAGTGTCCAGGCTTTGTGGGATGGCTACACCTTC